This TCR beta chain was recorded in a study of blood T cell repertoires in COVID-19. Original processing notes: Nucleated cell number was recorded as an estimate derived from reference gene primer amplification. TCRdb's copy holds only in-frame clones and misses some; the assay was immunoSEQ multiplex PCR. The DNA was the basis for D and trimming; V, J and clone size are from that table. The sample shows 200,000 or so clones, around 90% of them seen only once. Cohort assignment relied on participant-reported clinical history. Symptom resolution, clearance, or two negative PCRs marked donors in Cohort 3 as recovered. CDR3 size: 14 residues. Trimming took 6 bases from V and 3 from J; bases not matched to a gene: 2. Germline values: CDR1 LNHDA, CDR2 SQIVND (reference sequence).

The chain couples TRBV19 to TRBJ2-2; TRBD2 aligns across 9 bases. The sequence derives from a woman aged 18-29 years who had recovered from COVID-19. Input material: PBMCs or T cells enriched from blood (not recorded which). The CDR3: CASRAGGYTGELFF. CDR3 bases: TGTGCCAGTAGAGCGGGGGGATACACCGGGGAGCTGTTTTTT.